This TCR beta chain emerged from a study of radiation and T cells in renal cell carcinoma. Looking at the study overall: Nephrectomy followed 15 Gy stereotactic body radiation by 4 weeks.

Time point in this sample: blood 2 weeks post-SBRT. Documented treatment: 15 Gy SBRT to primary tumor, nephrectomy 4 weeks later. After SBRT, blood was collected at 2 and 4 weeks, plus baseline. Clear cell pathology was present in this patient's renal cell carcinoma. Assay: immunoSEQ multiplex PCR; the TCRdb copy retains only in-frame clones and omits some. The sample lists roughly 80,000 clones, 86% seen once, with 20% to 25% in the top ten. Study results and limitations: In blood, top tumor clones expanded by 2 weeks, shrinking by 4.

For this clone: Its matching antigen is unknown.

The V gene lost 5 bases and the J gene lost 2 bases, with 10 bases spanning the gap. CDR3 length: 13 residues. The germline gives CDR1 ENHRY, CDR2 SYGVKD. The chain links TRBV10-3 to TRBJ2-7; D remains unclear. This TCR was recovered from a woman aged 45-59 years with renal cell carcinoma. The sequences come from blood, collected from a patient whose treatment included radiotherapy and nephrectomy. The CDR3 loop reads CAISNDGPYEQYF. DNA of the CDR3: TGTGCCATCAGTAACGACGGACCCTACGAGCAGTACTTC.